This T cell receptor (beta chain) is drawn from a study of blood T cell repertoires in COVID-19. In the study overall: Material from acute and convalescent COVID-19 was sourced from the United States, Italy and Spain. T cells, B-cell-depleted T cells, or PBMCs supplied cDNA or gDNA.

In the original analysis: Nucleated cell number was recorded as an estimate derived from reference gene primer amplification. The repertoire was sequenced with immunoSEQ multiplex PCR; TCRdb's copy has only in-frame clones and lacks some. V and J calls and clone size are given by that table; D and trimming were obtained from the DNA. The table lists around 170,000 clones, more than 85% of them singletons. The V segment lost 5 bases and the J segment 2 bases; nucleotides outside the gene matches: 7. The CDR3 contains 16 residues. Germline V gives CDR1 LNHDA, CDR2 SQIVND (reference sequence). Seattle's cohort entered during active infection and was followed longitudinally.

The sequence derives from a man aged 55-75 years with COVID-19, enrolled during active disease. The chain employs TRBV19 and TRBJ1-2, with 11 bases matching TRBD1. Sequencing was done on a sample of peripheral blood. The DNA for the CDR3 is TGTGCCAGTAGTCCTCGGACAGGGGGCGTCAACTATGGCTACACCTTC. This sequence encodes CASSPRTGGVNYGYTF.